The entry below describes one TCR beta chain. This CDR3 contains 14 residues. J lost 1 base, V lost 3 bases, and 3 bases had no gene match. Germline CDR1 reads SGHNT; CDR2 reads YYREEE (reference sequence). The source of the sample is a study of cytomegalovirus exposure and HLA in healthy donors. As for the study in general: An early release of data contained 75 million to 100 million unique TCRs, which came from HLA-typed donors.

It was with 60 Vbeta and 13 Jbeta primers that the PCR ran. Libraries were prepared by immunoSEQ multiplex PCR; TCRdb keeps only in-frame clonotypes and omits some of them. Of around 170,000 clones listed, approximately 88% are singletons. The receptor comes from a woman aged 50 to 65 in good health and CMV-seropositive. V gene TRBV5-4 combines with J gene TRBJ1-1, with 7 bases identical to TRBD1. Source material: PBMCs. CDR3 residues: CASSWGQKNTEAFF. Written as DNA, the CDR3 is TGTGCCAGCAGCTGGGGACAGAAGAACACTGAAGCTTTCTTT. Based on the CDR3 plus reference TRBV5-4 and TRBJ1-1, the full variable domain is ETGVTQSPTHLIKTRGQQVTLRCSSQSGHNTVSWYQQALGQGPQFIFQYYREEENGRGNFPPRFSGLQFPNYSSELNVNALELDDSALYLCASSWGQKNTEAFFGQGTRLTVV.